This TCR beta chain comes out of a study of CD8 T cells in ankylosing spondylitis. Findings and caveats of the study: In ankylosing spondylitis patients, matched synovial fluid reportedly showed significant enrichment of disease-linked clones. One TCR beta motif, made up of eight or nine highly homologous variants, appeared characteristic of ankylosing spondylitis blood.

CDR1 and CDR2 (germline): MNHNS, SASEGT. The CDR3 sequence is 17 residues long. The V end lost 9 bases, the J end lost 1 base, and 21 bases lay between the germline ends. This clonotype was picked up a small number of times. The antigen is not known. TCRdb reprocessed the 5' RACE reads via MiXCR and lists one record per CDR3 protein. The table includes some 300,000 distinct CDR3 sequences, more than 20% detected once. The rearrangement uses TRBV6-1 and TRBJ1-4; D is ambiguous. The receptor was derived from a female donor with ankylosing spondylitis or in good health (not recorded which). The sequenced sample consisted of blood, either unsorted or a sorted T cell fraction (not recorded which). In DNA form, the CDR3 reads TGTGCCAGTTATACTTCAGCGTCGCTAGGAACTAATGAAAAACTGTTTTTT. Translation gives CASYTSASLGTNEKLFF.